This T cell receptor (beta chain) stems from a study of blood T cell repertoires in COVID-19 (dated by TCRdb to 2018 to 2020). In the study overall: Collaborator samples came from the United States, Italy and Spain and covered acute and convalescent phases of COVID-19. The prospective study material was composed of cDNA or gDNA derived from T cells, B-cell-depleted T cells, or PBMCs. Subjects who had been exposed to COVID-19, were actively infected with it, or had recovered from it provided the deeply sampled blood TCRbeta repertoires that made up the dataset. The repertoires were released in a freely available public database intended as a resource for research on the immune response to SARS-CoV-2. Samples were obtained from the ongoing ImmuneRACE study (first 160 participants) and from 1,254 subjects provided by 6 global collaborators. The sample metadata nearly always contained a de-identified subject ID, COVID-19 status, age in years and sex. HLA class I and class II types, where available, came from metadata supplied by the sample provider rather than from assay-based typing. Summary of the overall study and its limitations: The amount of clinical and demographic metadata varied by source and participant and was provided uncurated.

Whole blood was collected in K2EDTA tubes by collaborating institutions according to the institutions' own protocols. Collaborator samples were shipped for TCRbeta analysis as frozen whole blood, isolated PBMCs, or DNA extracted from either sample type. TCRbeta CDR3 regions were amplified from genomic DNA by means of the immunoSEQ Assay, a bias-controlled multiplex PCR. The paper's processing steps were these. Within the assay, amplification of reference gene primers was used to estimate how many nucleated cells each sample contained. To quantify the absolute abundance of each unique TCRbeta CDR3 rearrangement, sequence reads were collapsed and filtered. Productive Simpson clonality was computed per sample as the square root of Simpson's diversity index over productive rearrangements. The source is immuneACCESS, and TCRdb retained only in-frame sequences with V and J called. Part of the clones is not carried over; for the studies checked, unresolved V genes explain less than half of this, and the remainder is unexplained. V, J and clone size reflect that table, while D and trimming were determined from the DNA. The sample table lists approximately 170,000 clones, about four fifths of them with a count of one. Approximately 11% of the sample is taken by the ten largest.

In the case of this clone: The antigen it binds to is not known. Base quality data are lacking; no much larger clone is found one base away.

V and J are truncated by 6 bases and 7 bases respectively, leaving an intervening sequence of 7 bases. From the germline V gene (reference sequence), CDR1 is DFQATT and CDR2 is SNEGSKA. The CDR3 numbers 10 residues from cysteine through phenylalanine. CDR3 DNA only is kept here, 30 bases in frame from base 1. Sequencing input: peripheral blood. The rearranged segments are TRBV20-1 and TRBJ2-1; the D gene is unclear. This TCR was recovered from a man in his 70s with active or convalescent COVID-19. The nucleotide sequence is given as TGCAGTGCGGGCGCGAATGAGCAGTTCTTC. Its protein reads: CSAGANEQFF.